This entry concerns a single T cell receptor (beta chain). Trimming removed 4 bases from V and 3 bases from J, with 14 bases in between. Germline V gene data show CDR1 as MNHEY and CDR2 as SMNVEV (reference sequence). CDR3 length: 15 residues. Produced via immunoSEQ multiplex PCR; TCRdb's table is partial and in-frame only. This sample carries under 2,000,000 clones, about 95% of them seen once, and the ten largest clones take approximately 1.2%. The sample belongs to a study of shared clonotypes between healthy human individuals. Across the study: A donor's plate count was three for CD4 naive and three for CD4 memory; CD8 naive had two and CD8 memory one.

In the naive CD8 group, cells lacked CD45RO and were positively selected for CCR7, so terminally differentiated effector memory CD45RA+ cells were left out. This receptor was identified in a man aged 18 to 29 in good health. The sample taken for sequencing was naive CD8+ T cells sorted from blood. This chain links TRBV27 with TRBJ2-3; D remains unclear. CDR3 sequence reads: CASSSMILTTDTQYF. CDR3 nucleotide sequence: TGTGCCAGCAGTTCGATGATCCTCACGACAGATACGCAGTATTTT.